The 18 T cell receptor beta chains reported below all come from one sample, sequenced in a study of CD8+CD57+ T cells in acquired aplastic anemia. CDR3 and TCR beta VDJ profiling relied on a genomic DNA template. MiXCR, applied by TCRdb to the reads, yields one record per CDR3 protein. The data show fewer than 200,000 distinct CDR3 sequences, about 60% seen once. Sequenced sample: sorted CD4+, CD8+, or CD8+CD57+ T cells (not recorded which) from PBMCs. All receptors derive from a human donor in good health.

V usage is TRBV29-1 and J usage is TRBJ2-7; D ambiguous. Per germline, CDR1 SQVTM and CDR2 ANQGSEA. Trimming shortened V by 1 base and J by 6 bases, and 10 bases separated the two germline ends. The CDR3 totals 12 residues. CDR3 residues: CSVEGNSGEQYF. DNA of the CDR3: TGCAGCGTTGAAGGAAACTCGGGCGAGCAGTACTTC.

This clonotype was counted many times. V is TRBV7-3 and J is TRBJ2-4; D is unclear. Germline V gene lookup returns CDR1 SGHTA and CDR2 FQGTGA. The V gene lost 0 bases and the J gene lost 2 bases, with 8 bases spanning the gap. The CDR3 consists of 15 residues. CDR3 in DNA: TGTGCCAGCAGCTTAACGGGTATTTCCAAAAACATTCAGTACTTC. This encodes CASSLTGISKNIQYF.

Concerning this clonotype: A much larger clone sits a single nucleotide away, making a read error possible. This chain uses TRBV6-1 with TRBJ2-7, with D uncertain. The CDR3 loop spans 11 amino acids. The V gene's germline CDR1 is MNHNS and CDR2 SASEGT. CDR3: CANSELMEQYF. In nucleotides, the CDR3 is TGTGCCAACAGTGAATTGATGGAGCAGTACTTC.

The V gene is TRBV29-1, the J gene TRBJ2-2, with 7 bases that match TRBD2. The germline gives CDR1 SQVTM, CDR2 ANQGSEA. The CDR3 runs to 14 residues. CDR3 protein: CNVRAGKNTGELFF. The CDR3 nucleotides read TGCAACGTGAGAGCGGGGAAGAACACCGGGGAGCTGTTTTTT.

The chain carries TRBV10-3 and TRBJ2-1; unclear D gene. CDR3 length: 15 residues. V gave up 4 bases and J gave up 0 bases, with 10 bases separating them. Looked up from germline, CDR1 is ENHRY and CDR2 is SYGVKD. The CDR3 is CAISAAKSSYNEQFF. The CDR3 nucleotides read TGTGCCATCAGTGCGGCGAAGAGCTCCTACAATGAGCAGTTCTTC.

This sequence joins TRBV5-1 and TRBJ1-1; the D is unclear. The CDR3 contains 11 residues. Germline CDR1 is SGHRS and CDR2 is YFSETQ. With 4 bases removed from V and 9 bases from J, the gap between germline ends came to 10 bases. CDR3 region: CASSQLGQAFF. The CDR3 DNA reads TGCGCCAGCAGCCAGCTAGGGCAAGCTTTCTTT.

The table lists this clonotype with a count of one. The chain has TRBV20-1 and TRBJ1-2; 9 nucleotides match TRBD1. V lost 0 bases and J lost 2; bases outside the gene matches: 4. Germline loops: CDR1 DFQATT, CDR2 SNEGSKA (reference sequence). The CDR3 totals 15 residues. The CDR3 is CSAREGQGRNYGYTF. DNA of the CDR3: TGCAGTGCTAGAGAGGGACAGGGTCGGAACTATGGCTACACCTTC.

CDR3 DNA: TGTGCCAGCAGCCCAGACAGGGGGAGAGGGGAGACCCAGTACTTC. Its translation: CASSPDRGRGETQYF. The chain joins TRBV6-2 or TRBV6-3 to TRBJ2-5; 9 positions match TRBD1. The ends lost 6 bases at V and 5 bases at J; junction bases unmatched: 10. The CDR3 sequence is 15 residues long. From germline, CDR1 is MNHEY and CDR2 SVGEGT.

This sequence joins TRBV5-1 and TRBJ2-7; 7 bases align to TRBD2. The CDR3 covers 14 residues. Germline V gives CDR1 SGHRS, CDR2 YFSETQ. V shed 4 bases, J shed 1 base, and the junction held 5 bases outside the gene matches. This CDR3 reads CASSRTSASYEQYF. DNA of the CDR3: TGCGCCAGCAGCAGAACTAGCGCGTCCTACGAGCAGTACTTC.

The chain joins TRBV7-6 to TRBJ2-1; D possibly corresponds to TRBD2 (5 bases). The ends were cut back, 3 bases at V and 4 bases at J, with 16 bases in the middle. The CDR3 loop spans 16 amino acids. Germline CDR1 reads SGHVS; CDR2 reads FNYEAQ. Here the CDR3 reads CASSLGKDWTYNEQFF. The CDR3 nucleotides are TGTGCCAGCAGCTTGGGCAAGGACTGGACTTACAATGAGCAGTTCTTC.

The gene calls are TRBV2 and TRBJ1-6; 9 bases line up with TRBD1. The V segment lost 5 bases and the J segment 11 bases; nucleotides outside the gene matches: 4. CDR3 size: 13 residues. The germline V gene has CDR1 SNHLY and CDR2 FYNNEI. CDR3 bases: TGTGCCAGCAGTCCGGGACAGGGTCCACCCCTCCACTTT. Translation gives CASSPGQGPPLHF.

By share of the sample, this clonotype is medium-sized (0.01 to 0.1%). This chain connects TRBV5-1 to TRBJ1-5, with D unresolved. This CDR3 comprises 15 residues. V was shortened by 0 bases and J by 6 bases, with 13 bases between the two germline ends. Per germline, CDR1 SGHRS and CDR2 YFSETQ. The CDR3 DNA sequence: TGCGCCAGCAGCTTGGGGAACAGCCTCAGTCAGCCCCAGCATTTT. The encoded protein is CASSLGNSLSQPQHF. Supplemented by reference TRBV5-1 and TRBJ1-5, the full variable domain reads KAGVTQTPRYLIKTRGQQVTLSCSPISGHRSVSWYQQTPGQGLQFLFEYFSETQRNKGNFPGRFSGRQFSNSRSEMNVSTLELGDSALYLCASSLGNSLSQPQHFGDGTRLSIL.

This clonotype has at least ten counts. CDR3: CATSDLEGQGTGELFF. The DNA of the CDR3 is TGTGCCACCAGTGATTTGGAAGGGCAGGGTACCGGGGAGCTGTTTTTT. V and J are TRBV24-1 and TRBJ2-2; tentative D call: TRBD1 (5 bases). Trimming shortened V by 0 bases and J by 5 bases, and 12 bases separated the two germline ends. The CDR3 covers 16 residues. Looked up from germline, CDR1 is KGHDR and CDR2 is SFDVKD.

The CDR3 region is CASSWGQQETQYF. CDR3 nucleotide sequence: TGTGCCAGCAGCTGGGGACAGCAAGAGACCCAGTACTTC. The chain employs TRBV7-9 and TRBJ2-5; 7 nucleotides line up with TRBD1. The CDR3 extends over 13 amino acids. Germline CDR1 is SEHNR and CDR2 is FQNEAQ (reference sequence). Losses at the gene ends were 4 bases for V and 2 bases for J; bases not matched to a gene: 1.

This clonotype was found many times. In DNA form, the CDR3 reads TGTGCCAGTAGGGCAGGCTTCGGGGACGAGCAGTACTTC. Its translation: CASRAGFGDEQYF. V is TRBV19 and J is TRBJ2-7, with D possibly TRBD2 on 5 matching bases. The CDR3 contains 13 residues. CDR1 and CDR2 from the germline V gene are LNHDA and SQIVND (reference sequence). V lost 6 bases and J lost 5, with 14 bases in between.

The rearrangement joins TRBV6-1 to TRBJ1-1; the D gene is possibly TRBD1 (6 bases). V was clipped by 5 bases and J by 4 bases, with 17 bases between them. Germline V CDR1 and CDR2: MNHNS, SASEGT. This CDR3 comprises 15 residues. The CDR3 coding sequence is TGTGCCAGCAGTCGGGACATCGCAACAGGCACTGAAGCTTTCTTT. Translating it yields CASSRDIATGTEAFF.

In this sample, this clonotype turned up many times. The V gene is TRBV19, the J gene TRBJ2-7, with unresolved D. Trimming pared 5 bases from V and 2 bases from J, leaving 10 bases between. CDR1 is LNHDA and CDR2 is SQIVND in the germline V gene (reference sequence). The CDR3 extends over 13 amino acids. CDR3 DNA sequence: TGTGCCAGTAGTGAAGACGGTACCTACGAGCAGTACTTC. This encodes CASSEDGTYEQYF. The variable domain in full, completed from reference TRBV19 and TRBJ2-7, reads DGGITQSPKYLFRKEGQNVTLSCEQNLNHDAMYWYRQDPGQGLRLIYYSQIVNDFQKGDIAEGYSVSREKKESFPLTVTSAQKNPTAFYLCASSEDGTYEQYFGPGTRLTVT.

The CDR3 sequence is CASSPGVAGGYEQYF. CDR3 in DNA: TGTGCCAGCAGTCCGGGGGTGGCAGGGGGCTACGAGCAGTACTTC. The chain carries TRBV2 and TRBJ2-7; D is perhaps TRBD1 (7 bases). This CDR3 has 15 amino acids. The germline V and J ends were trimmed by 5 bases and 3 bases, with 17 bases remaining between them. Per the germline V gene, CDR1 is SNHLY and CDR2 is FYNNEI.